This TCR beta chain was captured by sequencing in a study of a mutant IDH1 vaccine in newly diagnosed glioma. Looking at the study overall: The study started vaccination 4-6 weeks after radiotherapy alone, or with temozolomide cycles.

The time point was: week 47, end of study. A single vaccine dose contained 300 ug of mutant IDH1 20-mer peptide, and topical imiquimod was used with it. Losses at the gene ends were 6 bases for V and 7 bases for J; bases not matched to a gene: 10. The CDR3 spans 13 residues. Germline V gene lookup returns CDR1 GTSNPN and CDR2 SVGIG (reference sequence). Assay used: immunoSEQ multiplex PCR; TCRdb lists only in-frame clones, some missing. The sample has around 30,000 clones; approximately 87% are singletons. A word on this clone: What it recognizes is unknown.

Sample: PBMCs, taken from a glioma patient whose treatment included an IDH1 peptide vaccine. The clonotype comes from a woman in her twenties or thirties with glioma. This sequence joins TRBV30 and TRBJ1-2; 8 nucleotides match TRBD1. The CDR3 DNA is TGTGCCTGTAAATCGGACAGGGCGGCTGGCTACACCTTC. This sequence encodes CACKSDRAAGYTF.